Listed below are T cell receptor beta chains from one sample, sequenced in a study of cytomegalovirus exposure and HLA in healthy donors. TCRdb keeps only in-frame clones here, not all; method: immunoSEQ multiplex PCR. The table lists approximately 290,000 clones, 80% of them singletons. Sequences were obtained from PBMCs. The receptor source for this set is a girl under 10 years old in good health and CMV-seronegative. Both conserved end residues are part of each CDR3. The order of the fields is clone size, D gene, V gene, J gene, CDR3 DNA, CDR3 protein. D genes are given only for firm matches. Expanded clones are given a class, and other clones once, few, many or no size at all.

NA,NA,TRBV2,TRBJ1-5,TGTGCCAGCAGTGTAGGTTCTTCAGCGCAGCCCCAGCATTTT,CASSVGSSAQPQHF
NA,NA,TRBV19,TRBJ2-1,TGTGCCAGTACCCCTGTCGACAGATCCTACAATGAGCAGTTCTTC,CASTPVDRSYNEQFF
NA,NA,TRBV18,TRBJ2-1,TGTGCCAGCTCTCCATCAAGTAGCGGAGCCCTCAATGAGCAGTTCTTC,CASSPSSSGALNEQFF
NA,NA,TRBV5-1,TRBJ2-7,TGCGCCAGCAGCTTGATACAGCACTCCTACGAGCAGTACTTC,CASSLIQHSYEQYF
once,TRBD2,TRBV7-2,TRBJ2-1,TGTGCCAGCAGCCTTAACAGCGGGACCTACAATGAGCAGTTCTTC,CASSLNSGTYNEQFF
NA,TRBD1,TRBV6-1,TRBJ2-7,TGTGCCAGCAGGGGGACAGGGGGTTTAAACGAGCAGTACTTC,CASRGTGGLNEQYF
once,NA,TRBV10-2,TRBJ1-6,TGCGCCGCAAGGGGAGGGCGGAATAATTCACCCCTCCACTTT,CAARGGRNNSPLHF
NA,NA,TRBV27,TRBJ2-1,TGTGCCAGCAGCGGGAGTTCCTCCTACAATGAGCAGTTCTTC,CASSGSSSYNEQFF
NA,TRBD2,TRBV2,TRBJ2-3,TGTGCCAGCAGTCCACTAGCGGGGATCACAGATACGCAGTATTTT,CASSPLAGITDTQYF
NA,NA,TRBV19,TRBJ1-5,TGTGCCAGTAAACCCTCAGGGCAGCCCCAGCATTTT,CASKPSGQPQHF
NA,NA,TRBV19,TRBJ1-2,TGTGCCAGTAGGATGACAGGTTTGTCGCCTAACTATGGCTACACCTTC,CASRMTGLSPNYGYTF
NA,NA,TRBV5-4,TRBJ1-3,TGTGCCAGCAGCTTGGCCCCTCAGGGCGCCCGAGGAAACACCATATATTTT,CASSLAPQGARGNTIYF
NA,NA,TRBV27,TRBJ2-1,TGTGCCAGCACCGACCGGGGACACCTATACAATGAGCAGTTCTTC,CASTDRGHLYNEQFF
NA,TRBD2,TRBV29-1,TRBJ2-1,TGCAGCGCTAAAGGGACTAGCGGGGGGAGCTCCTACAATGAGCAGTTCTTC,CSAKGTSGGSSYNEQFF
NA,TRBD1,TRBV4-1,TRBJ2-7,TGCGCCAGCAGCCAAGGCCCCCTACAGGGGGGAAGCTCCTACGAGCAGTACTTC,CASSQGPLQGGSSYEQYF
NA,NA,TRBV2,TRBJ1-1,TGTGCCAGCAGTCGGGCCCGGGGAACTGAAGCTTTCTTT,CASSRARGTEAFF
NA,TRBD1,TRBV15,TRBJ1-1,TGTGCCACCAGCAGAGATTTGGGATTCTTCGACAGGGGGCAGTTGAACACTGAAGCTTTCTTT,CATSRDLGFFDRGQLNTEAFF
NA,NA,TRBV6-1,TRBJ1-1,TGTGCCAGCATCTGGCGGGAATTAGCTTTCTTT,CASIWRELAFF
NA,TRBD1,TRBV7-3,TRBJ2-5,TGTGCCAGCAGCATGGGACAGGATCGAAAGACCCAGTACTTC,CASSMGQDRKTQYF
once,NA,TRBV11-2,TRBJ2-1,TGTGCCAGCAGACCCGGGACTTACAATGAGCAGTTCTTC,CASRPGTYNEQFF
NA,TRBD1,TRBV14,TRBJ2-3,TGTGCCAGCTCGAACAGGGGTTACACAGATACGCAGTATTTT,CASSNRGYTDTQYF
NA,NA,TRBV6-5,TRBJ2-5,TGTGCCAGCAGTTACTCGTTCAGGGTAGGGAAGGAGACCCAGTACTTC,CASSYSFRVGKETQYF
NA,NA,TRBV11-2,TRBJ2-1,TGTGCCAGCAGCTTCGTCGTTACGGGGTACAATGAGCAGTTCTTC,CASSFVVTGYNEQFF
NA,NA,TRBV4-2,TRBJ1-6,TGTGCCAGCAGCCAAGACCAACCCCCGGGAGGGTACTATAATTCACCCCTCCACTTT,CASSQDQPPGGYYNSPLHF
NA,TRBD2,TRBV6-1,TRBJ2-3,TGTGCCAGCAGTGAGTTTCCCCGGGACTACCGCACAGATACACAGTATTTT,CASSEFPRDYRTDTQYF
few,NA,TRBV9,TRBJ2-5,TGTGCCAGCAGCGTCTCGGACGAGCGAGGGAAGACCCAGTACTTC,CASSVSDERGKTQYF
NA,TRBD2,TRBV4-2,TRBJ2-1,TGTGCCAGCAGCCAAGGCGGGGGGAATTACAATGAGCAGTTCTTC,CASSQGGGNYNEQFF
NA,TRBD1,TRBV28,TRBJ1-5,TGTGCCAGCAGACAGGGGTACAATCAGCCCCAGCATTTT,CASRQGYNQPQHF
NA,NA,TRBV6-1,TRBJ1-2,TGTGCCAGCAGTGCGGGGAACTATGGCTACACCTTC,CASSAGNYGYTF
NA,TRBD1,TRBV7-6,TRBJ2-4,TGTGCCAGCAGCCCGGACAGGGGGCGCGTCTTGCCCAAAAACATTCAGTACTTC,CASSPDRGRVLPKNIQYF
NA,NA,TRBV7-9,TRBJ2-7,TGTGCCAGCAGCTTAGGAGACGAGCAGTACTTC,CASSLGDEQYF
NA,TRBD1,TRBV18,TRBJ1-1,TGTGCCAGCTCACCACCTCCCGGGACAGCTGAAGCTTTCTTT,CASSPPPGTAEAFF
NA,NA,TRBV4-1,TRBJ1-4,TGCGCCAGCAGCCCGGGTAGAACTAATGAAAAACTGTTTTTT,CASSPGRTNEKLFF
NA,NA,TRBV11-2,TRBJ2-7,TGTGCCAGCAGCTTATCTTTTAGGCTAGACGCCTACGAGCAGTACTTC,CASSLSFRLDAYEQYF
NA,NA,TRBV30,TRBJ1-5,TGTGCCTGGAGTGTCAGGGGAAATCAGCCCCAGCATTTT,CAWSVRGNQPQHF
NA,TRBD2,TRBV2,TRBJ2-1,TGTGCCAGCAGTGATTGGCGGGAGGGAAATGAGCAGTTCTTC,CASSDWREGNEQFF
NA,TRBD2,TRBV5-4,TRBJ2-1,TGTGCCAGCAGCTTGGGACTAGCGGGCCTCAATGAGCAGTTCTTC,CASSLGLAGLNEQFF
NA,NA,TRBV19,TRBJ1-2,TGTGCCAGCAGCATCGGGACAAGGACTTTCTATGGCTACACCTTC,CASSIGTRTFYGYTF
once,NA,TRBV6-6,TRBJ1-1,TGTGCCAGCAGCCAGTTCATGAACACTGAAGCTTTCTTT,CASSQFMNTEAFF
NA,NA,TRBV5-6,TRBJ1-1,TGTGCCAGCAGCTTCCCCCCGCACATCCTGAACACTGAAGCTTTCTTT,CASSFPPHILNTEAFF
NA,TRBD2,TRBV7-6,TRBJ2-2,TGTGCCAGCAGCTTAGAATCTCCTAGCGGGAGTGCCGGGGAGCTGTTTTTT,CASSLESPSGSAGELFF
NA,NA,TRBV9,TRBJ2-7,TGTGCCAGCAGCGTCCTTCAGTACTCCTACGAGCAGTACTTC,CASSVLQYSYEQYF
NA,NA,TRBV7-9,TRBJ2-7,TGTGCCAGCAGCCCCAACAGTTCCGAGCAGTACTTC,CASSPNSSEQYF
NA,TRBD2,TRBV2,TRBJ2-3,TGTGCCAGCAGAGTGATTGGGACTAGCGCAAGTAGAGATACGCAGTATTTT,CASRVIGTSASRDTQYF
NA,NA,TRBV29-1,TRBJ1-2,TGCAGCGTCGGACTTCGCTATGGCTACACCTTC,CSVGLRYGYTF
NA,TRBD2,TRBV27,TRBJ2-3,TGTGCCAGCAGCTTCCTTGGGCGGGAGGGAGCAACAGATACGCAGTATTTT,CASSFLGREGATDTQYF
NA,TRBD2,TRBV28,TRBJ2-5,TGTGCCAGCATCGGACTAGCGGGGATAGAGACCCAGTACTTC,CASIGLAGIETQYF
NA,TRBD2,TRBV5-4,TRBJ2-1,TGTGCCAGCAGCCGCGGGGGGGGAGCCTACAATGAGCAGTTCTTC,CASSRGGGAYNEQFF
NA,NA,TRBV2,TRBJ2-7,TGTGCCAGCAGTGAATCGGCGGCCTACGAGCAGTACTTC,CASSESAAYEQYF
NA,NA,TRBV7-7,TRBJ2-5,TGTGCCAGCAGCTTAGGGGCAGGGATCCTGGAGACCCAGTACTTC,CASSLGAGILETQYF
NA,NA,TRBV9,TRBJ2-3,TGTGCCAGCAGCGTAGCTACAGATACGCAGTATTTT,CASSVATDTQYF
NA,NA,TRBV7-2,TRBJ1-3,TGTGCCAGCAGCTTAGTTGGGGAGCTTGGAAACACCATATATTTT,CASSLVGELGNTIYF
few,TRBD2,TRBV27,TRBJ2-7,TGTGCCAGCAGTTCTAGGACTAGCGGGGGAACCTACGAGCAGTACTTC,CASSSRTSGGTYEQYF